This is a list of T cell receptor beta chains from one sample in a study of cytomegalovirus exposure and HLA in healthy donors. Produced via immunoSEQ multiplex PCR; TCRdb's table is partial and in-frame only. The profile shows approximately 130,000 clones, approximately 87% of them singletons. Sequencing was done on a sample of PBMCs. The source is a man aged 35 to 55 in good health and CMV-seronegative. CDR3s include the opening cysteine and the closing phenylalanine or tryptophan. A D gene is named only where the DNA matches it firmly. Not all rows give a size; the values are once, few, many and, for expanded clones, a class.

size,J,V,D,length,CDR3,DNA
NA,TRBJ1-5,TRBV7-6,NA,13,CASSLYRDQPQHF,TGTGCCAGCAGCTTATACAGGGATCAGCCCCAGCATTTT
few,TRBJ1-5,TRBV21-1,NA,18,CASSKGLVRPFSNQPQHF,TGTGCCAGCAGCAAAGGGCTGGTGCGGCCCTTTAGCAATCAGCCCCAGCATTTT
NA,TRBJ1-1,TRBV5-4,NA,13,CASSLWPPWEAFF,TGTGCCAGCAGCTTGTGGCCCCCCTGGGAGGCTTTCTTT
NA,TRBJ2-1,TRBV9,TRBD2,15,CASSQTSGGYNEQFF,TGTGCCAGCAGCCAGACTAGCGGGGGGTACAATGAGCAGTTCTTC
NA,TRBJ1-5,TRBV5-1,NA,15,CASTRDGGRNQPQHF,TGCGCCAGCACCCGGGATGGAGGGCGCAATCAGCCCCAGCATTTT
NA,TRBJ2-2,TRBV14,NA,13,CASSQTGGGELFF,TGTGCCAGCAGCCAAACCGGGGGCGGGGAGCTGTTTTTT
NA,TRBJ2-1,TRBV9,TRBD2,15,CASSIAGGPSNEQFF,TGTGCCAGCAGCATAGCGGGAGGGCCGAGCAATGAGCAGTTCTTC
NA,TRBJ1-6,TRBV11-2,NA,16,CASSLDLGSYNSPLHF,TGTGCCAGCAGCTTAGATCTCGGTTCCTATAATTCACCCCTCCACTTT
NA,TRBJ1-6,TRBV4-3,NA,14,CASSQEARNSPLHF,TGCGCCAGCAGCCAAGAGGCCAGGAATTCACCCCTCCACTTT
NA,TRBJ2-3,TRBV28,TRBD1,14,CASSWTGVTDTQYF,TGTGCCAGCAGTTGGACAGGGGTCACAGATACGCAGTATTTT
NA,TRBJ2-1,TRBV2,NA,13,CASSGSSYNEQFF,TGTGCCAGCAGTGGTAGCTCCTACAATGAGCAGTTCTTC
NA,TRBJ1-1,TRBV30,NA,15,CAWSNEREVIPEAFF,TGTGCCTGGAGTAACGAGAGAGAGGTAATCCCTGAAGCTTTCTTT
few,TRBJ2-2,TRBV10-3,TRBD2,17,CAISDPSAGGGTGELFF,TGTGCCATCAGTGACCCCTCAGCGGGAGGGGGGACCGGGGAGCTGTTTTTT
NA,TRBJ2-3,TRBV7-9,TRBD1,15,CASSLLGQGVDTQYF,TGTGCCAGCAGCTTATTGGGCCAGGGGGTCGATACGCAGTATTTT
NA,TRBJ1-2,TRBV21-1,NA,12,CASSKGEWGYTF,TGTGCCAGCAGCAAAGGAGAATGGGGCTACACCTTC
few,TRBJ1-5,TRBV5-3,TRBD1,19,CARSLRRGRALNSNQPQHF,TGTGCCAGAAGCTTGCGTAGGGGGCGGGCCTTAAATAGTAATCAGCCCCAGCATTTT
NA,TRBJ1-5,TRBV4-2,NA,14,CASSQEHPNQPQHF,TGTGCCAGCAGCCAAGAACATCCCAATCAGCCCCAGCATTTT
NA,TRBJ1-2,TRBV11-2,TRBD1,12,CASSSGGYGYTF,TGTGCCAGCTCGTCAGGGGGCTATGGCTACACCTTC
NA,TRBJ2-3,TRBV5-4,TRBD2,16,CASSLAVGGLTDTQYF,TGTGCCAGCAGCTTGGCCGTGGGAGGGCTCACAGATACGCAGTATTTT
NA,TRBJ2-3,TRBV5-6,TRBD2,15,CASSLGGGLGDTQYF,TGTGCCAGCAGCTTGGGCGGGGGGCTGGGAGATACGCAGTATTTT
NA,TRBJ2-3,TRBV28,NA,12,CASLGGTDTQYF,TGTGCCAGTCTCGGGGGTACAGATACGCAGTATTTT
NA,TRBJ2-7,TRBV5-3,TRBD2,17,CARSQPSGLAGMYEQYF,TGTGCCAGAAGCCAGCCGTCAGGACTAGCGGGGATGTACGAGCAGTACTTC
NA,TRBJ1-2,TRBV7-3,TRBD1,13,CASSLTGDAGYTF,TGTGCCAGCAGCCTCACAGGGGACGCTGGCTACACCTTC
NA,TRBJ1-2,TRBV19,TRBD1,14,CASSARTGGYGYTF,TGTGCCAGTAGTGCTCGGACAGGGGGCTATGGCTACACCTTC
NA,TRBJ2-7,TRBV5-1,TRBD2,15,CASRSLAGTFYEQYF,TGCGCCAGCAGATCGCTAGCGGGGACCTTTTACGAGCAGTACTTC
NA,TRBJ2-2,TRBV7-2,NA,12,CASSSRAGELFF,TGTGCCAGCAGCAGCCGGGCCGGGGAGCTGTTTTTT
NA,TRBJ2-3,TRBV7-2,TRBD2,17,CASSGLAGGPSTDTQYF,TGTGCCAGCAGCGGACTAGCGGGAGGCCCTAGCACAGATACGCAGTATTTT
NA,TRBJ2-5,TRBV6-7,TRBD2,15,CASSWGSGPPGTQYF,TGTGCCAGCAGCTGGGGTAGCGGGCCGCCGGGGACCCAGTACTTC
once,TRBJ1-5,TRBV7-8,NA,15,CASTPRKGPNQPQHF,TGTGCCAGCACCCCGAGGAAGGGGCCTAATCAGCCCCAGCATTTT
many,TRBJ1-2,TRBV10-3,NA,14,CAISDSPKDYGYTF,TGTGCCATCTCTGACAGCCCAAAGGACTATGGCTACACCTTC
NA,TRBJ1-4,TRBV28,NA,15,CASSVSGLGQEKLFF,TGTGCCAGCAGTGTTTCAGGGTTGGGGCAAGAAAAACTGTTTTTT
NA,TRBJ2-1,TRBV7-3,TRBD1,15,CASSSEQGMFNEQFF,TGTGCCAGCAGCTCCGAACAGGGGATGTTCAATGAGCAGTTCTTC
NA,TRBJ2-7,TRBV5-6,TRBD1,15,CASSPGQGYVYEQYF,TGTGCCAGCAGCCCCGGACAGGGATATGTCTACGAGCAGTACTTC
NA,TRBJ1-2,TRBV7-8,TRBD1,15,CASSVTGGSGYGYTF,TGTGCCAGCAGCGTAACAGGGGGCAGCGGCTATGGCTACACCTTC
NA,TRBJ2-3,TRBV7-2,TRBD2,16,CASSSPKTSGGDTQYF,TGTGCCAGCAGCTCCCCAAAGACTAGCGGGGGAGATACGCAGTATTTT
few,TRBJ1-1,TRBV6-5,TRBD1,13,CASSYYRQGEAFF,TGTGCCAGCAGTTACTATCGACAGGGTGAAGCTTTCTTT
NA,TRBJ1-1,TRBV7-9,NA,14,CASSFGREDTEAFF,TGTGCCAGCAGCTTCGGCAGGGAAGACACTGAAGCTTTCTTT
NA,TRBJ1-5,TRBV27,NA,14,CASRATVDNQPQHF,TGTGCCAGCAGGGCGACAGTGGACAATCAGCCCCAGCATTTT
NA,TRBJ2-1,TRBV29-1,NA,10,CSAFVNEQFF,TGCAGCGCTTTTGTGAATGAGCAGTTCTTC
NA,TRBJ2-2,TRBV6-4,TRBD1,14,CASSPTGENGELFF,TGTGCCAGCAGTCCGACAGGGGAAAACGGGGAGCTGTTTTTT
NA,TRBJ1-5,TRBV2,TRBD1,15,CASRGGQGAHQPQHF,TGTGCCAGCAGGGGGGGACAGGGGGCTCATCAGCCCCAGCATTTT
NA,TRBJ1-5,TRBV2,TRBD1,15,CASSVDRGSGQPQHF,TGTGCCAGCAGCGTGGACAGGGGAAGTGGGCAGCCCCAGCATTTT
NA,TRBJ2-7,TRBV9,TRBD2,14,CASSSTSGGYEQYF,TGCGCCAGCAGTTCAACTAGCGGGGGTTACGAGCAGTACTTC
NA,TRBJ2-1,TRBV7-9,NA,14,CASSGGGFYNEQFF,TGTGCCAGCAGTGGGGGCGGGTTCTACAATGAGCAGTTCTTC
NA,TRBJ1-1,TRBV7-9,TRBD1,18,CASSPTFPGQVRGTEAFF,TGTGCCAGCAGCCCGACCTTCCCGGGACAGGTAAGAGGGACTGAAGCTTTCTTT
NA,TRBJ2-2,TRBV5-1,NA,16,CASSLERRGRTGELFF,TGCGCCAGCAGCTTGGAACGCAGGGGCCGAACCGGGGAGCTGTTTTTT
NA,TRBJ2-7,TRBV5-1,TRBD2,16,CASSLGASGSSYEQYF,TGCGCCAGCAGCTTGGGGGCTAGCGGGAGCTCCTACGAGCAGTACTTC
few,TRBJ2-7,TRBV10-3,TRBD1,14,CAIRHDRDTYEQYF,TGTGCCATCAGACACGACAGGGATACCTACGAGCAGTACTTC
NA,TRBJ2-2,TRBV5-4,TRBD2,15,CASHPTSGNTGELFF,TGTGCCAGCCATCCGACTAGCGGAAACACCGGGGAGCTGTTTTTT
NA,TRBJ1-5,TRBV25-1,NA,15,CASSESDRENQPQHF,TGTGCCAGCAGTGAGAGTGACAGAGAAAATCAGCCCCAGCATTTT
NA,TRBJ1-1,TRBV9,NA,14,CASSVVAQNTEAFF,TGTGCCAGCAGCGTAGTAGCCCAGAACACTGAAGCTTTCTTT
once,TRBJ2-3,TRBV7-2,NA,16,CASSTQGDTRTDTQYF,TGTGCCAGCAGCACCCAAGGGGACACCCGCACAGATACGCAGTATTTT
NA,TRBJ2-3,TRBV11-1,NA,14,CASSLFRGSGTQYF,TGTGCCAGCAGCTTATTTCGGGGGTCGGGTACGCAGTATTTT